What follows are 7 T cell receptor beta chains derived from one specimen sequenced in a study of T cell changes during pregnancy in multiple sclerosis. Generated by immunoSEQ multiplex PCR, the TCRdb table keeps only in-frame clones and is missing some. The sample consists of over 55,000 clones, 85% to 90% of them appearing once. The specimen comprised peripheral blood, sampled after pregnancy. These receptors all stem from a female donor in good health, enrolled as a control in a pregnancy study.

The gene calls are TRBV11-2 and TRBJ2-3, with 14 bases lining up with TRBD2. Germline V lookup: CDR1 SGHAT, CDR2 FQNNGV. V shed 6 bases, J shed 6 bases, and the junction held 5 bases outside the gene matches. This CDR3 has 15 amino acids. For the CDR3, the DNA is TGTGCCAGCAGAGGGACTAGCGGGAGTTTGGATACGCAGTATTTT. Residues: CASRGTSGSLDTQYF.

This clone was seen only once. The gene calls are TRBV5-1 and TRBJ2-7; D perhaps matches TRBD2 (6 bases). The CDR3 runs to 16 residues. CDR1 and CDR2 (germline): SGHRS, YFSETQ. Trimming pared 4 bases from V and 4 bases from J, leaving 21 bases between. The CDR3 loop is CASSDDPTRSEYEQYF. The CDR3 DNA follows: TGCGCCAGCAGCGACGACCCGACTAGAAGCGAGTACGAGCAGTACTTC.

V is TRBV13 and J is TRBJ1-1; no clear D gene. Looked up from germline, CDR1 is PRHDT and CDR2 is FYEKMQ (reference sequence). V was trimmed by 7 bases and J by 0 bases, leaving 15 bases between them. This CDR3 has 15 amino acids. CDR3 region: CASNLVPELNTEAFF. The CDR3 DNA reads as TGTGCCAGCAACCTCGTTCCTGAGTTGAACACTGAAGCTTTCTTT.

This sequence joins TRBV9 and TRBJ1-2, with D perhaps matching TRBD1 (5 bases). With 0 bases removed from V and 1 base from J, the gap between germline ends came to 10 bases. The CDR3 consists of 15 residues. Per germline, CDR1 SGDLS and CDR2 YYNGEE. CDR3 DNA: TGTGCCAGCAGCGTAGGGAGGGGATTTAACTATGGCTACACCTTC. This gives the protein CASSVGRGFNYGYTF.

V is TRBV19 and J is TRBJ2-3; D perhaps matches TRBD2 (6 bases). Trimming stripped 0 bases from V and 3 bases from J, with 7 bases between. CDR1 is LNHDA, CDR2 SQIVND, per germline (reference sequence). The CDR3 runs to 14 residues. In DNA form, the CDR3 reads TGTGCCAGTAGTATAGAGCGGGATACAGATACGCAGTATTTT. Amino acids: CASSIERDTDTQYF.

V is TRBV6-5 and J is TRBJ2-7; perhaps TRBD2 as D (6 bases). The V end lost 2 bases, the J end lost 2 bases, and 10 bases lay between the germline ends. Germline V lookup: CDR1 MNHEY, CDR2 SVGAGI. CDR3 length: 14 amino acids. The chain's CDR3 is CASSYGLATYEQYF. The CDR3 coding sequence is TGTGCCAGCAGTTACGGTCTAGCGACCTACGAGCAGTACTTC.

This clone has more than one count but fewer than ten. The CDR3 region is CASSLYREDQPQHF. The CDR3, as DNA: TGTGCCAGCAGTTTATATCGGGAGGATCAGCCCCAGCATTTT. The chain couples TRBV27 to TRBJ1-5; no clear D. V was clipped by 1 base and J by 5 bases, with 9 bases between them. CDR1 and CDR2 from the germline V gene are MNHEY and SMNVEV (reference sequence). The CDR3 length is 14 residues.